This T cell receptor (beta chain) derives from a study of blood T cell repertoires in COVID-19. Study-level information: COVID-19 samples from acute and convalescent phases originated in the United States, Italy and Spain.

Original processing methods: Amplification of reference gene primers was used by the study to estimate nucleated cell counts. Measured with immunoSEQ multiplex PCR; TCRdb has only the in-frame clones, and not every one. V and J calls and clone size follow that table, whereas D and trimming were derived from the DNA. This repertoire shows 120,000 to 150,000 clones, around 84% found once; its top ten account for approximately 2.5%. The CDR3 extends over 12 amino acids. V was trimmed by 4 bases and J by 0 bases, leaving 6 bases between them. The germline gives CDR1 GTSNPN, CDR2 SVGIG (reference sequence). As concerns this clone: Other DNA variants within this sample encode the same CDR3.

The chain links TRBV30 to TRBJ1-1; D gene ambiguous. Material for sequencing was peripheral blood. The sequence derives from a human donor with acute or convalescent COVID-19. The donor label of this sample is uncertain. CDR3 DNA sequence: TGTGCCTGGACCGGGATGAACACTGAAGCTTTCTTT. It encodes CAWTGMNTEAFF. The whole variable domain, filled in from reference TRBV30 and TRBJ1-1, reads SQTIHQWPATLVQPVGSPLSLECTVEGTSNPNLYWYRQAAGRGLQLLFYSVGIGQISSEVPQNLSASRPQDRQFILSSKKLLLSDSGFYLCAWTGMNTEAFFGQGTRLTVV.